The following is a TCR beta chain sequence with its context. What it recognizes is unknown. This record belongs to a study of T cell responses to AZD1222 COVID-19 vaccine. Findings of the study overall: Sampling that yielded the repertoires occurred only after the peak T cell response. White British ancestry dominated among donors, who included more females, and clonal diversity was possibly underestimated. Seropositive status at baseline applied to only a handful of AZD1222 recipients. Regions left unmutated in variants are reportedly the target of nearly half of spike-specific TCRs.

Sequencing used immunoSEQ multiplex PCR; TCRdb keeps in-frame clones, though not all of them. The table includes 150,000 to 200,000 clones, 85% to 90% detected once. This CDR3 region has 16 residues. Trimming shortened V by 6 bases and J by 4 bases, and 18 bases separated the two germline ends. Germline V gene data show CDR1 as SNHLY and CDR2 as FYNNEI. The chain has TRBV2 and TRBJ2-2; D might be TRBD1 or TRBD2, each matching 6 bases. This sample comprised peripheral blood, obtained on day 0 of MenACWY control vaccination. The clonotype was recovered from an adult in good health. The CDR3 region is CASREGKGGPTGELFF. For the CDR3, the DNA is TGTGCCAGCAGGGAGGGTAAGGGGGGACCCACCGGGGAGCTGTTTTTT. Looking up the rest from reference TRBV2 and TRBJ2-2 gives the full variable domain: EPEVTQTPSHQVTQMGQEVILRCVPISNHLYFYWYRQILGQKVEFLVSFYNNEISEKSEIFDDQFSVERPDGSNFTLKIRSTKLEDSAMYFCASREGKGGPTGELFFGEGSRLTVL.